Only one count was recorded for the clone carrying this T cell receptor beta chain. V lost 4 bases and J lost 6, with 9 bases in between. Germline V gene sequence: CDR1 SQVTM, CDR2 ANQGSEA. This CDR3 spans 12 amino acids. Authors' methods: Amplification of reference gene primers was used by the study to estimate nucleated cell counts. TCRdb's table, derived via immunoSEQ multiplex PCR, lists solely in-frame clones and lacks some. The V and J calls and clone size come from that table; D and trimming were worked out from the DNA. The repertoire holds tens of thousands of clones, with 80% to 90% as singletons. These data belong to a study of blood T cell repertoires in COVID-19. Study information: Whether acute or convalescent, the COVID-19 samples came from the United States, Italy and Spain. Sources were T cells, B-cell-depleted T cells, or PBMCs; the material itself was cDNA or gDNA.

Material: peripheral blood. J is TRBJ2-2 and V is TRBV29-1; perhaps TRBD1 as D (6 bases). The clonotype comes from an elderly woman with acute or convalescent COVID-19. CDR3 sequence reads: CSVGGGSGELFF. The CDR3 DNA is TGCAGCGTTGGAGGGGGTTCCGGGGAGCTGTTTTTT.